One and the same sample provided the 12 T cell receptor beta chains below, sequenced in a study of T-cell reconstitution after alpha-beta-depleted transplantation in children. Preparation of the TCRbeta library was carried out with unique molecular identifiers. TCRdb re-derived calls from the PCR reads in MiXCR, one entry per CDR3 protein. The table has roughly 490,000 distinct CDR3 sequences, about 10% seen once; the top ten hold around 15%. The sample was PBMCs, mostly from graft donor cells, taken 180 days after TCRalphabeta/CD19-depleted stem cell transplant. These receptors were obtained from a female patient aged 2-9 years who had a stem cell transplant for aplastic anemia, so the T cells may come from the graft donor.

Note on this clonotype: A much larger clone differs by one base, so this may be a read error. The chain recombines TRBV9 with TRBJ2-1; 11 bases are a match to TRBD2. The junction had 5 bases not matched to a gene; V was cut back by 5 bases and J by 7 bases. The CDR3 runs 14 residues. Germline-derived CDR1 and CDR2 are SGDLS and YYNGEE. CDR3 in DNA: TGTGCCAGCAGGAGACTAGCGGGAAGAAATGAGCAGTTCTTC. As protein: CASRRLAGRNEQFF.

This clonotype was detected many times. V is TRBV18 and J is TRBJ2-3; D not resolved. This CDR3 has 14 amino acids. Germline-derived CDR1 and CDR2 are KGHSH and LQKENI. V shed 2 bases and J shed 4 bases, with 10 bases lying between them. CDR3 DNA: TGTGCCAGCTCACCAGAACAGTTCGCAGATACGCAGTATTTT. It encodes CASSPEQFADTQYF.

This clonotype was seen more than once but under ten times. V and J are TRBV9 and TRBJ2-5; tentatively, D is TRBD1 or TRBD2 (6 bases each). V lost 4 bases and J lost 3, with 13 bases in between. Germline values: CDR1 SGDLS, CDR2 YYNGEE. The CDR3 spans 14 residues. DNA of the CDR3: TGTGCCAGCAGCAGGAGGGGGGCCGAAGAGACCCAGTACTTC. This encodes CASSRRGAEETQYF.

In this sample, this clonotype turned up many times. The V gene is TRBV7-2, the J gene TRBJ2-1, with D possibly matching TRBD2 (5 bases). V was trimmed by 5 bases and J by 5 bases, leaving 16 bases between them. Germline assignment: CDR1 SGHTA and CDR2 FQGNSA. The CDR3 runs to 15 residues. This CDR3 is CASSLELDWNNEQFF. The DNA for the CDR3 is TGTGCCAGCAGCCTAGAACTAGACTGGAACAATGAGCAGTTCTTC.

CDR3 sequence reads: CASSGDRDHSPLHF. For the CDR3, the DNA is TGTGCCAGCAGCGGAGACAGGGACCATTCACCCCTCCACTTT. The chain joins TRBV7-6 to TRBJ1-6, with TRBD1 matching over 7 bases. The germline CDR1 and CDR2 sequences are SGHVS and FNYEAQ. Unmatched junction bases numbered 6, after V lost 5 bases and J lost 8 bases. CDR3 length equals 14 residues. The whole variable domain, remainder taken from reference TRBV7-6 and TRBJ1-6, is GAGVSQSPRYKVTKRGQDVALRCDPISGHVSLYWYRQALGQGPEFLTYFNYEAQQDKSGLPNDRFSAERPEGSISTLTIQRTEQRDSAMYRCASSGDRDHSPLHFGNGTRLTVT.

This clonotype was found a few times. The gene calls are TRBV5-1 and TRBJ2-1, with D perhaps given as TRBD1 or TRBD2 (5 bases each). The CDR3 is made up of 14 amino acids. Germline V gene sequence: CDR1 SGHRS, CDR2 YFSETQ. V lost 0 bases to trimming and J lost 10 bases, with 14 bases between them. The CDR3 DNA is TGCGCCAGCAGCTTGGTCCCTTCCGAGGGGGAGCAGTTCTTC. The encoded protein is CASSLVPSEGEQFF. Drawing the rest from reference TRBV5-1 and TRBJ2-1, the complete variable domain is KAGVTQTPRYLIKTRGQQVTLSCSPISGHRSVSWYQQTPGQGLQFLFEYFSETQRNKGNFPGRFSGRQFSNSRSEMNVSTLELGDSALYLCASSLVPSEGEQFFGPGTRLTVL.

This chain joins TRBV14 and TRBJ2-7, with TRBD2 matching 11 bases. The V and J ends lost 5 bases and 2 bases, in that order; junction bases with no gene match: 8. Germline lookup yields CDR1 SGHDN and CDR2 FVKESK. The CDR3 extends over 16 amino acids. CDR3 sequence (DNA): TGTGCCAGCAGCACGGGACTAGCGGCTTACCCCTACGAGCAGTACTTC. The encoded protein is CASSTGLAAYPYEQYF.

CDR3: CASSLRLIDAEAFF. The CDR3 DNA follows: TGTGCCAGCAGCCTCCGGTTGATAGACGCTGAAGCTTTCTTT. The rearrangement joins TRBV7-6 to TRBJ1-1; D gene unclear. The germline V and J ends were trimmed by 5 bases and 6 bases, with 16 bases remaining between them. The CDR3 is 14 residues long. Germline V CDR1 and CDR2: SGHVS, FNYEAQ.

In its sample, this clonotype was seen a few times. The chain carries TRBV5-1 and TRBJ2-7, with D uncertain. The CDR3 contains 12 residues. Germline values: CDR1 SGHRS, CDR2 YFSETQ. Trimming shortened V by 4 bases and J by 4 bases, and 9 bases separated the two germline ends. CDR3 sequence (DNA): TGCGCCAGCAGCCCGGGTCATTACGAGCAGTACTTC. This encodes CASSPGHYEQYF.

The chain is built from TRBV30 and TRBJ2-6; D is unresolved. CDR3 size: 16 residues. V was clipped by 2 bases and J by 0 bases, with 11 bases between them. In germline, CDR1 is GTSNPN, CDR2 SVGIG (reference sequence). The CDR3 DNA follows: TGTGCCTGGAGTAAAGGAAGACGCTCTGGGGCCAACGTCCTGACTTTC. Amino acid sequence: CAWSKGRRSGANVLTF. The whole variable domain, filled in from reference TRBV30 and TRBJ2-6, reads SQTIHQWPATLVQPVGSPLSLECTVEGTSNPNLYWYRQAAGRGLQLLFYSVGIGQISSEVPQNLSASRPQDRQFILSSKKLLLSDSGFYLCAWSKGRRSGANVLTFGAGSRLTVL.

In its sample, this clonotype was seen a few times. This rearrangement joins TRBV11-3 to TRBJ1-1; a possible D gene is TRBD1 (6 bases). Trimming pared 5 bases from V and 7 bases from J, leaving 23 bases between. Germline V gene data show CDR1 as SGHNT and CDR2 as YENEEA. The CDR3 runs to 16 residues. The CDR3, as DNA: TGTGCCAGCAGCGCATCCCGGGCCGACAGGAGGGGTGAAGCTTTCTTT. Residues: CASSASRADRRGEAFF.

Only a few counts were recorded for this clonotype. V and J are TRBV5-6 and TRBJ1-5; TRBD1 matches at 8 bases. Germline V lookup: CDR1 SGHDT, CDR2 YYEEEE. This CDR3 spans 17 amino acids. V gave up 3 bases and J gave up 3 bases; unmatched junction bases: 11. The DNA of the CDR3 is TGTGCCAGCAGCTGGAAATGGGGCAGGGGGCCCAATCAGCCCCAGCATTTT. Amino acid sequence: CASSWKWGRGPNQPQHF.